This T cell receptor beta chain is drawn from a study of cytomegalovirus exposure and HLA in healthy donors (dated by TCRdb to about 2017). For the wider study: According to an earlier analysis of several hundred of the donors, some 170 million T cells yielded over 90 million unique TCR beta sequences and approximately 300 Gb of sequence data. Because of strong linkage in the cohort, roughly five DR-DQ haplotypes were treated as single units for association and clustering. High-throughput TCR immunosequencing, statistical association of individual TCRs with disease status, and machine learning were combined to predict cytomegalovirus infection status. In a later genetic analysis, genome-wide SNP genotypes for about 60% of the 666 donors were used, and that subset was treated as a discovery cohort. HLA typing included class I and class II loci at four-digit resolution. In the later analysis, no new phenotypic data were used to find candidate immune exposures; instead, reliance was placed on TCR beta sequences and their occurrence across donors. To decide whether each TCR beta V gene segment behaved as functional or pseudogenic, an earlier analysis of some 600 of the donors relied on high-throughput TCR beta sequencing. Roughly 300 gigabases of sequencing data and roughly 90 million unique TCR sequences were included in an early release covering about 700 HLA-typed donors. In a later analysis, previously published TCR beta repertoires from several hundred donors were re-analyzed and high-resolution HLA genotyping was added so that TCR occurrence patterns could be studied. The aim of the study was to test whether cataloging public T cell receptors could identify signatures of past pathogen exposure. The genetic ancestry cluster associated with self-reported Caucasian donors included about four fifths of the roughly 400 genotyped donors. All discovery cohort repertoires had been generated using a single sequencing platform. Typing coverage differed by locus: A, B, C, DRB1 and DQB1 were typed in roughly 620-640 donors, DQA1 in 500 to 550, DPA1 in some 600, and DPB1 in 400 to 490. In addition to the first cohort of 500 to 850 subjects, a separate validation cohort of over 90 different subjects was used. Using immunosequencing, the study profiled T cell repertoires from about 610 subjects and related those repertoires to cytomegalovirus serostatus. Donor age, sex, ethnicity and CMV serostatus were compiled together with the repertoire data. On average, 235,054 unique TCR beta nucleotide sequences were sequenced per donor among more than 350 genotyped donors of the cohort, with roughly 19% of those sequences being non-productive.

In total, 500 to 700 healthy bone marrow donors made up the cohort. All cohort members were sampled while nominally healthy, although unrecorded immune exposures were likely present. The donor tested CMV seropositive, placing the donor among the 250 to 350 seropositive members of the cohort. A peripheral blood sample was provided by each donor, and peripheral blood mononuclear cells were used for TCR beta sequencing. The Qiagen DNeasy Blood Extraction Kit was used to extract genomic DNA from the blood cell samples. The CDR3 numbers 16 residues from cysteine through phenylalanine. Only the CDR3 DNA is retained, 48 bases long and in frame from the first base. Sequences ENHRY (CDR1) and SYGVKD (CDR2) are obtained from the germline V gene. Trimming costs V 3 bases and J 2 bases, and their ends lie 13 bases apart. The library was obtained by the immunoSEQ multiplex PCR assay. For the multiplex PCR, a mixture combining 60 forward primers for TCR Vbeta segments and 13 reverse primers for TCR Jbeta segments was used. The CDR3 region of rearranged TCR beta genes was amplified from genomic DNA with a multiplex PCR assay. Amplified TCR beta libraries were sequenced as 87-base-pair reads on the Illumina HiSeq System. On the authors' methods: A later analysis tallied roughly 76 million unique TCR beta chains across the 660 or so repertoires, and some 12 million of those chains were shared by two or more donors. Raw reads were error-corrected and collapsed into unique sequences with a nearest-neighbor algorithm that merged closely related sequences to remove PCR and sequencing errors. CDR3 sequences were aligned to IMGT reference sequences to assign V, D and J gene segments. For a sequence to be retained, at least a six-nucleotide match to both a V gene segment and a J gene segment was required. A rearrangement counted as productive if the CDR3 had no stop codons and remained in frame with V and J, and every other rearrangement counted as non-productive. Following IMGT convention, CDR3 was defined as the stretch from the second conserved V-encoded cysteine up to the conserved J-encoded phenylalanine. The earlier analysis of about 640 of the donors excluded any sequence lacking an unambiguous match to a single V gene segment. An earlier analysis of under 750 of the donors called V segments functional above 56.7% productive rearrangements and segregating when the between-donor standard deviation exceeded 5%. To diagnose cytomegalovirus status from the catalog of TCR beta chain sequences, a statistical classification framework was built. In a later analysis, TCR nucleotide sequences were compared against IMGT/GENE-DB human TR gene sequences so that V and J genes could be assigned. The TCRdist pipeline was used in a later analysis to assign CDR3 sequences and most-parsimonious VDJ recombination scenarios. In a later analysis, each TCR beta chain was defined by its CDR3 amino acid sequence together with its V-gene family, and reads without a unique V-gene family were excluded. As a way to deal with suspected cross-contamination and a sequencing artifact, a later analysis dropped hundreds of nucleotide sequences that were highly shared and had low generation probability. In a later analysis, a clonal expansion index for each public chain was calculated from normalized within-repertoire ranks of inferred template counts. Generation probabilities in a later analysis came from a VDJ recombination model fitted to out-of-frame rearrangements, and those results were checked against IGoR. In a later analysis, TCR-TCR, TCR-HLA and TCR-CMV co-occurrence was scored with hypergeometric tests, and a repertoire-size bias correction was applied to TCR pairs. False discovery rates were estimated in a later analysis by permuting HLA or CMV assignments 20 times. In a later analysis, co-occurring TCRs were grouped with DBSCAN, and TCRdist sequence similarity was added when clustering was performed within HLA-allele-positive subsets. Repertoires with fewer than 30,000 or more than 120,000 public chains, plus five repertoires with anomalous nucleotide sharing, were excluded from co-occurrence clustering. TCRdb's version of the immuneACCESS table is confined to in-frame rearrangements and falls short of the full clone set. An unresolved V gene accounts for under half of the shortfall where checked; the remainder is of unknown origin. V, J and clone size were drawn from that table, and D and trimming were deduced from the DNA. The sample table records roughly 190,000 clones; 78% of these occur just once. The top ten clonotypes cover roughly 14% of the sample.

On this clone itself: Its antigen is still unknown. No quality values exist for individual bases; no much larger clone is one base distant.

What the authors observed across the whole study: For the cohort, immune exposure information was limited to CMV serostatus. In a later analysis, most CMV-associated TCR beta chains were found to appear HLA-restricted, with HLA associations seemingly driven largely by CMV exposure. HLA typing was unavailable for some donors at each locus, so association tests used only the typed subset. In vitro tests confirmed that a few of the cytomegalovirus-associated TCR beta chains recognize cytomegalovirus antigens. A later genetic analysis associated a missense DCLRE1C variant with V-gene and J-gene trimming of TCR beta chains, and an independent cohort replicated the association. Correlated functional status among segregating V segments might reflect linkage disequilibrium, but an unknown experimental factor could not be ruled out. This cohort had only TCR beta chains sequenced, and the lack of alpha or paired-chain data limited which features could be detected. Strong co-occurrence of HLA alleles, especially DR and DQ, made assigning TCR associations to individual alleles difficult. In an earlier analysis of some 540 of the donors, most TCR beta V segments appeared in productive rearrangements about 90% or about 30% of the time, broadly matching IMGT annotations. Sequencing depth was assumed to be roughly uniform across donors in the presence/absence analyses, though that assumption may not hold. In a later genetic analysis, fewer N-insertions in productive TCRs were reported among donors in an Asian-associated ancestry cluster than the approximately 670-donor mean. Most TCR sequences were observed very rarely across donors, whereas some public TCRs were present in many individuals. In a later analysis, HLA-associated TCR beta chains were found to be more clonally expanded and to have lower generation probabilities than equally common non-associated chains. The study listed 164 TCR beta chains as associated with cytomegalovirus. A further reported finding was that TCR beta sequences accurately predicted the HLA-A and HLA-B alleles for most subjects in the first cohort. In a later analysis, the rate of TCR association differed among HLA loci, with DRB1 alleles having the most associated TCRs and HLA-C alleles having the fewest. At a false discovery rate of 0.05, a later analysis linked under 20,000 TCR beta sequences to specific HLA alleles. Several of the top co-occurrence clusters appeared to be linked to parvovirus B19, influenza, CMV and Epstein-Barr virus, according to a later analysis. It was suggested by the authors that the approach could potentially be generalized to other disease states and immunological phenotypes. The earlier analysis of about 600 of the donors excluded some 15 rarely observed V segments, including chromosome 9 orphons, because counts were too low. The classifier was reported to diagnose cytomegalovirus status with high specificity and sensitivity in both the original cohort and the validation cohort. The 87-base-pair reads could not distinguish some IMGT-functional V segments, including TRBV6-2 and TRBV6-3, so those segments were excluded. A cluster of highly shared sequence variants was judged likely to be a technical artifact of the sequencing pipeline.

The sequence links TRBV10-3 to TRBJ2-2; TRBD2 is perhaps the D gene, given 6 matching bases. The source is a woman in her twenties or thirties in good health and CMV-seropositive. The specimen was PBMCs. The CDR3 protein sequence reads: CAISDGGLTNTGELFF. The sequenced DNA: TGTGCCATCAGTGATGGGGGACTGACTAACACCGGGGAGCTGTTTTTT.